This T cell receptor (beta chain) appears in the sequencing data of a study of T cell responses to AZD1222 COVID-19 vaccine. With regard to this clone: Its antigen is not known.

V was pared by 4 bases and J by 2 bases, with 15 bases between. The CDR3 runs to 14 residues. From germline, CDR1 is DFQATT and CDR2 SNEGSKA (reference sequence). Libraries were prepared by immunoSEQ multiplex PCR; TCRdb keeps only in-frame clonotypes and omits some of them. The table includes some 30,000 clones, 85% to 90% detected once. The study's findings and limits: Nearly half of the spike-specific TCRs reportedly recognize variant regions that carry no mutations.

This chain uses TRBV20-1 with TRBJ2-7, with D perhaps assigned TRBD1 or TRBD2 (6 bases each). The material was peripheral blood, obtained 28 days after the second AZD1222 dose. The sequence came from an adult who received the AZD1222 COVID-19 vaccine. This chain's CDR3 is CSAIDSGATYEQYF. The DNA of the CDR3 is TGCAGTGCTATTGACTCGGGGGCCACCTACGAGCAGTACTTC.